One and the same sample provided the 19 T cell receptor beta chains below, sequenced in a study of CXCR3-negative and CXCR3-positive naive CD8 T cells. In preparing the TRB cDNA libraries, 5' RACE with UMI labels was used. TCRdb reprocessed the 5' RACE reads, with one entry per CDR3 protein and no DNA. Its table records 7,500 to 9,500 distinct CDR3 sequences. The sequencing input was naive CXCR3- CD8+ T cells from blood. The subset: CD45RO-CCR7+CD27+CD95- naive CD8+ T cells lacking CXCR3 (TNR3-). These receptors were collected from a human donor in good health. Some clones in this sample may be carry-over from other donors' samples.

The chain employs TRBV5-1 and TRBJ1-6. The CDR3 has 11 residues. CDR1 and CDR2 (germline): SGHRS, YFSETQ. CDR3 protein: CASRDNSPLHF.

The CDR3: CASTGSSYNEQFF. The chain joins TRBV5-1 to TRBJ2-1. Germline V gives CDR1 SGHRS, CDR2 YFSETQ. This CDR3 contains 13 residues.

This chain links TRBV28 with TRBJ2-7. The germline V gene encodes CDR1 MDHEN and CDR2 SYDVKM. This CDR3 contains 11 residues. The CDR3 loop is CASSLGYEQYF.

The chain links TRBV7-8 to TRBJ2-3; TCRdb picks TRBD2, but there is no DNA to check that call. CDR1 is SGHVS, CDR2 FQNEAQ, per germline. The CDR3 totals 14 residues. The CDR3 is CAGSPTRVSDTQYF.

The J gene is TRBJ2-1, the V gene TRBV5-4; TCRdb gives TRBD2 as the D gene, but with no DNA this cannot be confirmed. The CDR3 has 16 residues. Germline assignment: CDR1 SGHNT and CDR2 YYREEE (reference sequence). CDR3 loop: CASSLAGIAGNNEQFF.

The J gene is TRBJ2-5, the V gene TRBV19; the D gene TCRdb calls, TRBD1, cannot be checked with no DNA. CDR1 is LNHDA and CDR2 is SQIVND in the germline V gene (reference sequence). The length of the CDR3 is 16 residues. Here the CDR3 reads CASSRPRGRSQETQYF.

The chain is built from TRBV21-1 and TRBJ2-7; the TCRdb call, TRBD1, lacks DNA for checking. TRBV21-1 is recorded as a pseudogene. The CDR3 is made up of 14 amino acids. The CDR3 sequence is CASSSPGTSCEQYF.

This clonotype is medium-sized by frequency. The chain has TRBV5-5 and TRBJ1-5; TCRdb outputs TRBD1, but without DNA this stays unchecked. The CDR3 loop spans 19 amino acids. The germline CDR1 and CDR2 sequences are SGHKS and YYEKEE (reference sequence). The CDR3 sequence: CASSYRFESGAESNQPQHF.

By frequency, this clonotype is medium-sized (0.01 to 0.1%). J is TRBJ2-1 and V is TRBV20-1; TCRdb reports TRBD1, a call that lacks DNA to check it against. The CDR3 totals 17 residues. Germline V CDR1 and CDR2: DFQATT, SNEGSKA (reference sequence). This CDR3 is CSASSATAPPAYNEQFF.

This clonotype is medium-sized by frequency. The chain uses TRBV4-1 and TRBJ2-1; TCRdb returns TRBD2, unconfirmable since there is no DNA. The CDR3 length is 17 residues. Germline V lookup: CDR1 MGHRA, CDR2 YSYEKL. The CDR3 protein is CASSPQGTSGSYNEQFF.

The rearrangement joins TRBV3-1 to TRBJ2-3; TCRdb reports TRBD2, a call that lacks DNA to check it against. Germline V gene sequence: CDR1 LGHDT, CDR2 YNNKEL (reference sequence). CDR3 length: 18 residues. The CDR3 spells CASSQDLGLAGYADTQYF.

The CDR3 is CASSTTSQETQYF. The chain employs TRBV12-3 or TRBV12-4 and TRBJ2-5; lacking DNA, the TRBD2 call made by TCRdb goes unchecked. This CDR3 has 13 amino acids.

The V and J genes are TRBV29-1 and TRBJ2-7; TCRdb picks TRBD1, but there is no DNA to check that call. Germline values: CDR1 SQVTM, CDR2 ANQGSEA. The CDR3 has 12 residues. The CDR3 reads CSTWTPAYEQYF.

This clonotype registers medium-sized (0.01 to 0.1%) by frequency. The chain carries TRBV24-1 and TRBJ2-1; TCRdb picks TRBD2, but there is no DNA to check that call. Germline-derived CDR1 and CDR2 are KGHDR and SFDVKD. The CDR3 is 17 residues long. The CDR3 here is CATSGHLAGGTYNEQFF.

J is TRBJ1-2 and V is TRBV4-3. Germline V gene lookup returns CDR1 LGHNA and CDR2 YSLEER. The CDR3 extends over 16 amino acids. The CDR3 protein is CASSQEDKGSTYGYTF.

The gene calls are TRBV7-3 and TRBJ2-1. CDR3 size: 12 residues. The germline gives CDR1 SGHTA, CDR2 FQGTGA. The CDR3 loop is CASSLIGDEQFF.

By frequency, this clonotype registers medium-sized. The V call is TRBV27, the J call TRBJ2-5; TCRdb returns TRBD2, unconfirmable since there is no DNA. The CDR3 sequence is 11 residues long. Germline V lookup: CDR1 MNHEY, CDR2 SMNVEV (reference sequence). The CDR3 loop is CASLGGRTQYF.

This sequence joins TRBV11-2 and TRBJ2-1; the TCRdb call, TRBD2, lacks DNA for checking. Germline CDR1 and CDR2: SGHAT and FQNNGV. The CDR3 runs to 14 residues. CDR3 residues: CASQTSGSYNEQFF.

The chain uses TRBV7-9 and TRBJ2-1; the D gene TCRdb calls, TRBD2, cannot be checked with no DNA. The length of the CDR3 is 13 residues. Germline CDR1 SEHNR, CDR2 FQNEAQ (reference sequence). CDR3 sequence: CAGGTSTYNEQFF.